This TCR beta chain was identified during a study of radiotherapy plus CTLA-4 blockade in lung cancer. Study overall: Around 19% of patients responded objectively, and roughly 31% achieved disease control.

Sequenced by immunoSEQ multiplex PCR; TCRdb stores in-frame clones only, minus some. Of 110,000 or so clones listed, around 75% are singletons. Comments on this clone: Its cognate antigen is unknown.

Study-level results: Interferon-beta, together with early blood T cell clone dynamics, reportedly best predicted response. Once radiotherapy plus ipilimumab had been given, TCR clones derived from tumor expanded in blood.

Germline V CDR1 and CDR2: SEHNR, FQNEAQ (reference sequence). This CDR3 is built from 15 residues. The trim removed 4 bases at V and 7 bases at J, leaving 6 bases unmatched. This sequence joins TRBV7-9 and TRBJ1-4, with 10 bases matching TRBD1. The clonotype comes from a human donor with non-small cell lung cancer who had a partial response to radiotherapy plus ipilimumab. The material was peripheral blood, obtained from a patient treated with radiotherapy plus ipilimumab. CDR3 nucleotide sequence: TGTGCCAGCAGCTCGTGGACAGGGGGAAGTGAAAAACTGTTTTTT. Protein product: CASSSWTGGSEKLFF.